These 7 T cell receptor beta chains were all obtained from the same sample, sequenced in a study of T cell repertoires in cytomegalovirus infection. MiXCR, run by TCRdb on the reads, gives a single entry per CDR3 protein. The profile shows 640,000 or so distinct CDR3 sequences, around 30% of them singletons. Their antigens remain unidentified. The sequences come from cultured PBMCs, collected from culture after CMV antigen stimulation. These receptors were obtained from a human donor in good health (CMV status not recorded). Some clones in this sample may be carry-over from other donors' samples.

This clonotype was counted ten times or more. V and J are TRBV7-2 and TRBJ1-2; weak D call: TRBD1 (6 bases). The CDR3 totals 15 residues. CDR1 and CDR2 from the germline V gene are SGHTA and FQGNSA. V was cut by 5 bases and J by 7 bases, with 20 bases left in between. The CDR3 DNA reads TGTGCCAGCAGCCCCCCGCGGGGGGCGAGGGCTGGCTACACCTTC. The encoded protein is CASSPPRGARAGYTF.

The V call is TRBV4-2, the J call TRBJ1-2, with D tentatively TRBD1 (5 bases). The CDR3 length is 16 residues. Germline V gene data show CDR1 as LGHNA and CDR2 as YNFKEQ. Trimming left V 2 bases short and J 4 bases short, with 17 bases between. The CDR3 protein is CASSQFPGNVVYGYTF. CDR3 DNA: TGTGCCAGCAGCCAATTTCCAGGGAATGTCGTCTATGGCTACACCTTC.

The V call is TRBV24-1, the J call TRBJ2-3, with D perhaps TRBD2 (7 bases). This CDR3 is 18 amino acids long. Germline CDR1 KGHDR, CDR2 SFDVKD. The V gene lost 4 bases and the J gene lost 3 bases, with 22 bases spanning the gap. This CDR3 reads CATSDPSKGGWSTDTQYF. Written as DNA, the CDR3 is TGTGCCACCAGTGACCCGAGCAAGGGGGGGTGGAGTACAGATACGCAGTATTTT.

The chain has TRBV5-1 and TRBJ1-1; 9 bases are shared with TRBD1. This CDR3 region has 14 residues. V trimming: 4 bases; J trimming: 5 bases; junction bases outside the gene matches: 6. Germline loops: CDR1 SGHRS, CDR2 YFSETQ. In DNA, the CDR3 is TGCGCCAGCAGCGGGGGACAGGGAATGACTGAAGCTTTCTTT. Amino acids: CASSGGQGMTEAFF.

V usage is TRBV11-2 and J usage is TRBJ2-7, with D possibly TRBD1 on 5 matching bases. This CDR3 has 14 amino acids. Trimming cost V 2 bases and J 3 bases, with 11 bases left between them. CDR1 and CDR2 from the germline V gene are SGHAT and FQNNGV. CDR3 region: CASSLLVQGYEQYF. The CDR3 nucleotides read TGTGCCAGCAGCTTATTGGTTCAGGGCTACGAGCAGTACTTC.

This clonotype was found a few times. The CDR3 reads CASSKSNSPLHF. CDR3 sequence (DNA): TGTGCCAGCAGCAAGTCTAATTCACCCCTCCACTTT. The J gene is TRBJ1-6, the V gene TRBV7-3; D unresolved. Trimming took off 5 bases at V and 6 bases at J, with 5 bases between the two ends. The CDR3 has 12 amino acids. Germline assignment: CDR1 SGHTA and CDR2 FQGTGA. Using reference TRBV7-3 and TRBJ1-6 for the parts outside the CDR3, the full variable domain is GAGVSQTPSNKVTEKGKYVELRCDPISGHTALYWYRQSLGQGPEFLIYFQGTGAADDSGLPNDRFFAVRPEGSVSTLKIQRTERGDSAVYLCASSKSNSPLHFGNGTRLTVT.

The V call is TRBV4-2, the J call TRBJ1-1, with a tentative D call TRBD1 (6 bases). V lost 0 bases and J lost 6, with 11 bases in between. The length of the CDR3 is 14 residues. Germline V gene lookup returns CDR1 LGHNA and CDR2 YNFKEQ. CDR3 residues: CASSQDWGAPEAFF. The CDR3 DNA reads as TGTGCCAGCAGCCAAGATTGGGGGGCTCCTGAAGCTTTCTTT.